The text below deals with one T cell receptor beta chain. The antigen is not known. These data belong to a study of shared clonotypes between healthy human individuals. The study's findings and limits: Blood alone was sampled, and tissue repertoires likely differ.

Germline lookup yields CDR1 SGHRS and CDR2 YFSETQ. V gave up 4 bases and J gave up 4 bases; unmatched junction bases: 8. The CDR3 loop spans 14 amino acids. Profiling relied on immunoSEQ multiplex PCR, and the TCRdb table lists in-frame clones only, not all of them. The repertoire consists of millions of clones, with under 95% occurring once and the leading ten covering roughly 1.7%. Positively selected for CCR7, the CD45RO-negative cells used as naive CD8 cells excluded terminally differentiated effector memory CD45RA+ cells. This receptor was identified in a man aged 18 to 30 in good health. Some clones in this sample may be carry-over from other donors' samples. The chain combines TRBV5-1 with TRBJ2-7, with 7 bases matching TRBD2. The source material was naive CD8+ T cells from PBMCs. The DNA of the CDR3 is TGCGCCAGCAGCCCCGGACTAGTTTGGTACGAGCAGTACTTC. Translated: CASSPGLVWYEQYF.